The 27 T cell receptor beta chains below all came from one sample that was sequenced in a study of CD8 T cells in ankylosing spondylitis (dated by TCRdb to 2016 to 2017). Library method: 5' RACE. Sequencing used an Illumina HiSeq 2500. TCRdb reanalyzed the raw reads on its own, using fastp at Q25 for trimming and MiXCR for clone calling, and kept in-frame beta chains. One record per CDR3 amino acid sequence lists the most common genes and DNA. For this sample the table gives 100,000 to 150,000 distinct CDR3 sequences, of which 9.3% were detected only once. The top ten hold 3.3% of the sample. Sequencing input: blood, either unsorted or a sorted T cell fraction (not recorded which). The receptors here all came from a male donor with ankylosing spondylitis or in good health (not recorded which).

This clonotype appeared a few times. The chain employs TRBV5-1 and TRBJ2-7; D gene unclear. With 1 base removed from V and 3 bases from J, the gap between germline ends came to 14 bases. CDR1 is SGHRS and CDR2 is YFSETQ in the germline V gene. There are 15 residues in the CDR3. CDR3 sequence (DNA): TGCGCCAGCAGCTTGTATTATGGAGATAACTACGAGCAGTACTTC. Its protein is CASSLYYGDNYEQYF.

Many counts were recorded for this clonotype. This chain joins TRBV5-1 and TRBJ2-7, with D possibly matching TRBD2 (5 bases). The CDR3 has 14 amino acids. Germline lookup yields CDR1 SGHRS and CDR2 YFSETQ. Between the trimmed V and J ends, which lost 0 bases and 5 bases, there was a span of 12 bases. The CDR3 coding sequence is TGCGCCAGCAGCTTGGAGCGGATACTGGACGAGCAGTACTTC. As protein: CASSLERILDEQYF.

This clonotype was detected a few times. The chain has TRBV18 and TRBJ1-3, with D perhaps TRBD1 (6 bases). The CDR3 covers 16 residues. Germline CDR1 and CDR2: KGHSH and LQKENI. V lost 3 bases to trimming and J lost 0 bases, with 12 bases between them. The CDR3 here is CASSPGTLYSGNTIYF. Here the CDR3 DNA reads TGTGCCAGCTCACCCGGGACACTGTACTCTGGAAACACCATATATTTT.

This clonotype appeared many times. The chain joins TRBV15 to TRBJ2-2; 10 nucleotides line up with TRBD1. The CDR3 is 14 amino acids. Per germline, CDR1 LNHNV and CDR2 YYDKDF (reference sequence). With V trimmed by 8 bases and J by 5 bases, 5 bases remained unmatched. The chain's CDR3 is CATRDRGNTGELFF. Written as DNA, the CDR3 is TGTGCCACCCGGGACAGGGGCAATACCGGGGAGCTGTTTTTT. The whole variable domain, filled in from reference TRBV15 and TRBJ2-2, reads DAMVIQNPRYQVTQFGKPVTLSCSQTLNHNVMYWYQQKSSQAPKLLFHYYDKDFNNEADTPDNFQSRRPNTSFCFLDIRSPGLGDTAMYLCATRDRGNTGELFFGEGSRLTVL.

This clonotype was recorded many times. This chain links TRBV10-3 with TRBJ2-2, with 8 bases that match TRBD2. With 6 bases clipped from V and 0 bases from J, the junction kept 9 bases outside the gene matches. The CDR3 extends over 17 amino acids. CDR1 and CDR2 (germline): ENHRY, SYGVKD. The CDR3 loop reads CAIRSFSGKTNTGELFF. For the CDR3, the DNA is TGTGCCATCAGGTCTTTTAGCGGGAAGACGAACACCGGGGAGCTGTTTTTT.

In the case of this clonotype: Just one base apart from a much larger clone, this may be a read error. V is TRBV5-1 and J is TRBJ1-5; D unresolved. The CDR3 runs to 15 residues. Per germline, CDR1 SGHRS and CDR2 YFSETQ. CDR3 sequence reads: CASSLQPNSKQPQHF. CDR3 sequence (DNA): TGCGCCAGCAGCTTACAGCCTAATAGCAAGCAGCCCCAGCATTTT.

The gene calls are TRBV20-1 and TRBJ2-1; 10 bases line up with TRBD2. With 1 base clipped from V and 8 bases from J, the junction kept 8 bases outside the gene matches. The CDR3 totals 15 residues. Germline lookup yields CDR1 DFQATT and CDR2 SNEGSKA (reference sequence). The CDR3 nucleotides read TGCAGTGCTAGAGTGGCTAGCGGGAGTATCCATGAGCAGTTCTTC. Translating gives CSARVASGSIHEQFF.

In this sample, this clonotype turned up many times. The V and J genes are TRBV12-3 or TRBV12-4 and TRBJ2-7, with TRBD2 matching over 9 bases. The CDR3 contains 15 residues. With V trimmed by 6 bases and J by 4 bases, 10 bases remained unmatched. The CDR3 is CASSRRAGGGYEQYF. As DNA, the CDR3 is TGTGCCAGCAGCCGCCGGGCGGGAGGGGGTTACGAGCAGTACTTC.

The V and J genes are TRBV27 and TRBJ2-7; 14 bases match TRBD2. CDR1 and CDR2 from the germline V gene are MNHEY and SMNVEV (reference sequence). With 2 bases clipped from V and 0 bases from J, the junction kept 9 bases outside the gene matches. The CDR3 has 19 amino acids. The CDR3 reads CASSLTGTSGSYFSYEQYF. The CDR3 coding sequence is TGTGCCAGCAGTTTAACCGGGACTAGCGGGAGCTATTTCTCCTACGAGCAGTACTTC.

There are many counts of this clonotype. This chain joins TRBV25-1 and TRBJ2-7; D is perhaps TRBD2 (5 bases). The V gene lost 0 bases and the J gene lost 2 bases, with 8 bases spanning the gap. The CDR3 consists of 14 residues. Germline CDR1 MGHDK, CDR2 SYGVNS. CDR3: CASSEYEGPYEQYF. The CDR3 nucleotides read TGTGCCAGCAGTGAATATGAGGGTCCCTACGAGCAGTACTTC.

This clonotype was found many times. One junction end does not reproduce the germline sequence, and a read error may be involved. The rearrangement joins TRBV4-2 to TRBJ2-7, with D perhaps matching TRBD2 (5 bases). CDR1 LGHNA and CDR2 YNFKEQ come from the germline V gene. This CDR3 is 15 amino acids long. CDR3 residues: CAISQDWRADYEQYF. CDR3 sequence (DNA): TGTGCCATCAGCCAAGATTGGCGGGCGGACTACGAGCAGTACTTC.

Turning to this clonotype: Given a much more abundant clone one base away, this may be a read error. The chain carries TRBV20-1 and TRBJ2-3; D may be TRBD2 (5 bases). Germline CDR1 DFQATT, CDR2 SNEGSKA (reference sequence). Trimming cost V 2 bases and J 6 bases, with 15 bases left between them. CDR3 size: 14 residues. This CDR3 reads CSARKPEVRDTQYF. The CDR3 DNA sequence: TGCAGTGCTAGAAAGCCGGAGGTCCGGGATACGCAGTATTTT.

The table lists this clonotype with many counts. The V gene is TRBV29-1, the J gene TRBJ2-1; D may be TRBD2 (6 bases). The CDR3 consists of 15 residues. V was pared by 5 bases and J by 5 bases, with 19 bases between. Germline CDR1 reads SQVTM; CDR2 reads ANQGSEA. This CDR3 is CSVIYLTSRNNEQFF. For the CDR3, the DNA is TGCAGCGTTATTTATCTTACTAGCAGGAACAATGAGCAGTTCTTC.

In its sample, this clonotype was seen a few times. This chain uses TRBV11-2 with TRBJ2-2, with D possibly TRBD2 on 5 matching bases. Trimming cost V 4 bases and J 4 bases, with 25 bases left between them. The CDR3 length is 19 residues. CDR1 and CDR2 (germline): SGHAT, FQNNGV. The DNA of the CDR3 is TGTGCCAGCAGCTCCTCCCTTCTAGCTAGAGGGCCGGTCACCGGGGAGCTGTTTTTT. Translated, it gives CASSSSLLARGPVTGELFF.

In its sample, this clonotype was seen many times. V and J are TRBV18 and TRBJ2-5; 7 bases line up with TRBD2. CDR3 length: 18 amino acids. Per the germline V gene, CDR1 is KGHSH and CDR2 is LQKENI. J gave up 3 bases and V 3 bases, and 16 bases lay outside the gene matches. DNA for the CDR3: TGTGCCAGCTCACCTCGGATGATGTCGGGAGGACGAGAAGAGACCCAGTACTTC. Residues: CASSPRMMSGGREETQYF.

This clonotype was found a few times. The rearrangement links TRBV6-2 or TRBV6-3 to TRBJ1-1, with a tentative D call TRBD1 (6 bases). Germline assignment: CDR1 MNHEY and CDR2 SVGEGT. Trimming cost V 5 bases and J 0 bases, with 10 bases left between them. This CDR3 has 14 residues. The CDR3 DNA sequence: TGTGCCAGCAGTAAAACAGGGCTGAACACTGAAGCTTTCTTT. As protein: CASSKTGLNTEAFF.

This clonotype was counted ten times or more. The junction shows a germline mismatch at one end, possibly a read error. The chain links TRBV5-1 to TRBJ2-7; D gene unclear. Germline V lookup: CDR1 SGHRS, CDR2 YFSETQ. This CDR3 is built from 13 residues. Here the CDR3 DNA reads TGCGCCAGCAGCTTGATCGGCGGATACGGGCAGTACTTC. As protein: CASSLIGGYGQYF.

This clonotype has ten or more counts. This chain joins TRBV29-1 and TRBJ2-3; 7 bases match TRBD2. Germline V gives CDR1 SQVTM, CDR2 ANQGSEA. This CDR3 spans 15 amino acids. V gave up 3 bases and J gave up 2 bases; unmatched junction bases: 8. CDR3 sequence reads: CSVERRGGDTDTQYF. The CDR3 region has the DNA TGCAGCGTTGAGAGGAGGGGAGGGGACACAGATACGCAGTATTTT.

This clonotype was seen a few times. The rearrangement links TRBV27 to TRBJ1-4, with 9 bases fitting TRBD1. Germline-derived CDR1 and CDR2 are MNHEY and SMNVEV (reference sequence). The CDR3 runs to 17 residues. V shed 6 bases, J shed 8 bases, and the junction held 16 bases outside the gene matches. For the CDR3, the DNA is TGTGCCAGCAGCCGACGGGGGACAGGGTATTTTCCGGAAAAACTGTTTTTT. Its protein is CASSRRGTGYFPEKLFF.

In this sample, this clonotype turned up many times. This chain links TRBV5-1 with TRBJ2-1; D may be TRBD2 (6 bases). Germline CDR1 SGHRS, CDR2 YFSETQ. The ends were cut back, 0 bases at V and 6 bases at J, with 13 bases in the middle. The CDR3 loop spans 15 amino acids. CDR3 in amino acids: CASSLAQGGFNEQFF. CDR3 DNA: TGCGCCAGCAGCTTGGCCCAAGGAGGGTTCAATGAGCAGTTCTTC.

There are many counts of this clonotype. V and J are TRBV29-1 and TRBJ2-7; TRBD1 agrees at 8 bases. With 3 bases clipped from V and 5 bases from J, the junction kept 6 bases outside the gene matches. The CDR3 runs 13 residues. Germline lookup yields CDR1 SQVTM and CDR2 ANQGSEA. The CDR3, as DNA: TGCAGCGTTGACGGCAGGGGGCTTGACGAGCAGTACTTC. It translates to CSVDGRGLDEQYF.

On this clonotype: The junction departs from the called germline gene at one end, perhaps through a read error. The chain links TRBV7-2 to TRBJ2-6, with D possibly being TRBD2 (6 bases). CDR3 length: 17 amino acids. Germline values: CDR1 SGHTA, CDR2 FQGNSA. The chain's CDR3 is CASSSPFPGTGANGLTF. The CDR3 coding sequence is TGTGCCAGCAGCTCCCCGTTTCCAGGGACTGGGGCCAACGGCCTGACTTTC.

This clonotype has at least ten counts. The genes are TRBV5-6 and TRBJ2-1, with 7 bases lining up with TRBD1. CDR3 length equals 17 residues. The V gene end was trimmed by 0 bases and the J gene end by 7 bases; junction bases not matched to a gene: 13. CDR1 is SGHDT, CDR2 YYEEEE, per germline. The chain's CDR3 is CASSLDRQGRWMNEQFF. The CDR3 coding sequence is TGTGCCAGCAGCTTGGACCGACAGGGCCGGTGGATGAATGAGCAGTTCTTC.

This clonotype was counted ten times or more. This chain joins TRBV5-1 and TRBJ2-5, with 7 bases lining up with TRBD2. The CDR3 length is 14 residues. The V and J ends lost 4 bases and 5 bases, in that order; junction bases with no gene match: 8. Germline CDR1 reads SGHRS; CDR2 reads YFSETQ. CDR3 DNA sequence: TGCGCCAGCAGCGCCAGCGGGATACGGGAGACCCAGTACTTC. This gives the protein CASSASGIRETQYF.

A few counts support this clonotype. The chain couples TRBV20-1 to TRBJ2-3, with 13 bases aligning to TRBD2. Germline loops: CDR1 DFQATT, CDR2 SNEGSKA (reference sequence). The CDR3 length is 14 residues. V lost 3 bases, J lost 4 bases, and 1 base stayed unmatched. The CDR3 loop reads CSARTSGRSDTQYF. The CDR3 DNA follows: TGCAGTGCTAGGACTAGCGGGAGGTCAGATACGCAGTATTTT.

This clonotype was counted at least ten times. The rearrangement links TRBV27 to TRBJ2-1, with a weak D call TRBD2 (6 bases). CDR3 length: 17 residues. Trimming removed 7 bases at V and 0 bases at J, with 19 bases between. CDR1 MNHEY and CDR2 SMNVEV come from the germline V gene (reference sequence). CDR3 nucleotide sequence: TGTGCCAGCATGCAGGACTCCCGGGACTTCTCCTACAATGAGCAGTTCTTC. Protein product: CASMQDSRDFSYNEQFF.

On this clonotype: A much larger clonotype is one base distant, so this may be a read error. This rearrangement joins TRBV7-8 to TRBJ2-3; D is unclear. Germline loops: CDR1 SGHVS, CDR2 FQNEAQ. This CDR3 comprises 12 residues. The V end lost 2 bases, the J end lost 9 bases, and 9 bases lay between the germline ends. The CDR3 sequence: CASSLSPVTQYF. The CDR3 DNA is TGTGCCAGCAGCTTAAGCCCTGTGACGCAGTATTTT.